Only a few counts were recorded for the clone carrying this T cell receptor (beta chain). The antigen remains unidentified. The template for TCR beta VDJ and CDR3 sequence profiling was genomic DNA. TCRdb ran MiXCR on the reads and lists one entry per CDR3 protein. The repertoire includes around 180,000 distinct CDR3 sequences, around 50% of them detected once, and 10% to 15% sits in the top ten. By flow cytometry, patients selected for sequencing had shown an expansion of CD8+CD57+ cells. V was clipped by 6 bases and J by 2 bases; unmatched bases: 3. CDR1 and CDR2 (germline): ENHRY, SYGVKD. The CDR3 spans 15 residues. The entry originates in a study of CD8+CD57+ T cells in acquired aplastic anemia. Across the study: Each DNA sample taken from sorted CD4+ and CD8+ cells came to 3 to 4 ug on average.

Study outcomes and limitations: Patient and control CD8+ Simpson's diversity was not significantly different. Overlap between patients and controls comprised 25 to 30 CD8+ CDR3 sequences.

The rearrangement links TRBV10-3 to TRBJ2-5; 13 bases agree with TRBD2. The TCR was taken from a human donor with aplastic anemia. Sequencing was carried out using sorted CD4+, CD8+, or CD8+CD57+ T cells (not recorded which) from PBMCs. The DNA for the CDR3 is TGTGCCATCAGGGGGACTAGCGGGGAACAAGAGACCCAGTACTTC. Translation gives CAIRGTSGEQETQYF.